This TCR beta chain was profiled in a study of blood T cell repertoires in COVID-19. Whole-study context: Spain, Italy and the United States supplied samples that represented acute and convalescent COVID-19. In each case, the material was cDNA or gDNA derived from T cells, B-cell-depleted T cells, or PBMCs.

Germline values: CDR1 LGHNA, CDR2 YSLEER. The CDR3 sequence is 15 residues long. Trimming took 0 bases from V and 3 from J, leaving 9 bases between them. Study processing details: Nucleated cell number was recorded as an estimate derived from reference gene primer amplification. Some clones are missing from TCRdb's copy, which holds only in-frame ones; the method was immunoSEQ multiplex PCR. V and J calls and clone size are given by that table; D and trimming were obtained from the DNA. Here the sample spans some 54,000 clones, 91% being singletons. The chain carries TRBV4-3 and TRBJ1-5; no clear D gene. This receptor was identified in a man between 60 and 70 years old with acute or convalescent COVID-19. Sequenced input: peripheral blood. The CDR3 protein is CASSQEYRSNQPQHF. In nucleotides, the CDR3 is TGCGCCAGCAGCCAAGAATACAGATCCAATCAGCCCCAGCATTTT.